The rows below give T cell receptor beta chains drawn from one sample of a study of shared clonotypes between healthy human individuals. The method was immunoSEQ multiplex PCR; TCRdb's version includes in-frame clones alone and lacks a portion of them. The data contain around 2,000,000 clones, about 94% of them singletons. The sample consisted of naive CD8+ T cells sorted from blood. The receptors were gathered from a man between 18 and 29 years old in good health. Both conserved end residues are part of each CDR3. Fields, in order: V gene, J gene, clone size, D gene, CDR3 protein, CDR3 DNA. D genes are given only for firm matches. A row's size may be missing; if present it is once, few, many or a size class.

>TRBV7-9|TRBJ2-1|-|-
CASSPGAGTYNEQFF
TGTGCCAGCAGCCCGGGTGCGGGGACCTACAATGAGCAGTTCTTC
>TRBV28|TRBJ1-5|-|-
CASSRTDSNQPQHF
TGTGCCAGCAGTCGGACGGATAGCAATCAGCCCCAGCATTTT
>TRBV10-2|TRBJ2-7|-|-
CASSEGVAYEQYF
TGCGCCAGCAGTGAGGGCGTCGCCTACGAGCAGTACTTC
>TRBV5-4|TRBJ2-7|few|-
CASSLAGASYEQYF
TGTGCCAGCAGCTTGGCAGGGGCTTCCTACGAGCAGTACTTC
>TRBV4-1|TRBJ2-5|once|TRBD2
CASSTLAGVETQYF
TGCGCCAGCAGCACACTAGCGGGAGTCGAGACCCAGTACTTC
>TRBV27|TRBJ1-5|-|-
CASSLDPRRSQHF
TGTGCCAGCAGTTTGGACCCGAGGAGGTCCCAGCATTTT
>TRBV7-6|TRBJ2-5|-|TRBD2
CASSSQLAGELQETQYF
TGTGCCAGCAGCTCCCAACTAGCGGGGGAACTCCAAGAGACCCAGTACTTC
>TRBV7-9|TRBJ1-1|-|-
CASSPVWGATEAFF
TGTGCCAGCAGCCCAGTTTGGGGGGCGACTGAAGCTTTCTTT
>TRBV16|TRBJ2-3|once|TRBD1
CASSLTGTGEADTQYF
TGTGCCAGCAGCCTTACCGGGACAGGAGAGGCAGATACGCAGTATTTT
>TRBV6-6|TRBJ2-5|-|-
CASTSLVGSETQYF
TGTGCCAGCACCAGCCTTGTCGGTTCCGAGACCCAGTACTTC
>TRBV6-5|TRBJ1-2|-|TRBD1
CASSLTGDGYTF
TGTGCCAGCAGTCTAACAGGGGACGGCTACACCTTC
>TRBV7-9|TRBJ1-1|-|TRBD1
CASSSTGGADTEAFF
TGTGCCAGCAGCTCGACAGGGGGCGCGGACACTGAAGCTTTCTTT